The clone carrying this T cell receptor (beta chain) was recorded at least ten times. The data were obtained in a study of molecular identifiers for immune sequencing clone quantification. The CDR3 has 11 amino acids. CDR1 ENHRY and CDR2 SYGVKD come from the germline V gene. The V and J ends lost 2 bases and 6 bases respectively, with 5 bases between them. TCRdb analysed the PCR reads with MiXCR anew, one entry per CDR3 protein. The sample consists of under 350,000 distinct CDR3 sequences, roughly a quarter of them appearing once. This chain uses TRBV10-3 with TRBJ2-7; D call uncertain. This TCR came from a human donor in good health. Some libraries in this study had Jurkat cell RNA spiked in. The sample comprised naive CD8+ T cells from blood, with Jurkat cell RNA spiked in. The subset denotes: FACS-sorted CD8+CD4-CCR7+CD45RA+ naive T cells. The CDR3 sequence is CAISEGTEQYF. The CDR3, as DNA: TGTGCCATCAGTGAGGGAACCGAGCAGTACTTC.